This record covers a single TCR beta chain. Its antigen is currently unknown. Other DNA sequences in this specimen translate into the identical CDR3. Method: immunoSEQ multiplex PCR; TCRdb's copy keeps in-frame clones and lacks some. The sample consists of over a million clones, roughly 96% of them appearing once. This specimen comes from a study of shared clonotypes between healthy human individuals. Notes on the study in general: Rarefaction showed sorted-subset sequencing was incomplete despite large depth. Naive CD4 clonotypes overlapped across a handful of donors at about 5%. Estimated richness was generally greater in naive than memory subsets.

Sequenced: naive CD4+ T cells sorted from blood. Subset indicated: CD45RA+ positively selected. This clonotype originated in a man under 40 in good health.

CDR3 coding DNA: TGCAGCGTGGGGACTAGCGGCTACAATGAGCAGTTCTTC. Translated: CSVGTSGYNEQFF. The chain is built from TRBV29-1 and TRBJ2-1, with 11 bases aligning to TRBD2. The trim removed 6 bases at V and 3 bases at J, leaving 1 base unmatched. Germline loops: CDR1 SQVTM, CDR2 ANQGSEA. This CDR3 spans 13 amino acids.